The rows below give T cell receptor beta chains drawn from one sample of a study of T cells in Graves' hyperthyroidism and ophthalmopathy. TCRdb called the multiplex PCR reads again in MiXCR, with one record for every CDR3 protein. The table records about 710,000 distinct CDR3 sequences, roughly 15% of them present only once. The material sequenced was blood. These receptors came from a man aged 18 to 29 with Graves' hyperthyroidism. CDR3s include the opening cysteine and the closing phenylalanine or tryptophan. A D gene is named only where the DNA matches it firmly. Clone size appears in some rows only: once, few, many, or a class for an expanded clone.

size	D	V	J	CDR3	DNA
.	TRBD1	TRBV11-2	TRBJ2-2	CASSTTGDISVTGELFF	TGTGCCAGCAGCACCACAGGGGACATAAGCGTCACCGGGGAGCTGTTTTTT
few	TRBD2	TRBV20-1	TRBJ2-1	CSAPSLAGGYNEQFF	TGCAGTGCCCCGTCGCTAGCGGGAGGTTACAATGAGCAGTTCTTC
many	.	TRBV28	TRBJ2-7	CASSALGDTIHHEQYF	TGTGCCAGCAGTGCCCTTGGGGACACTATCCACCACGAGCAGTACTTC
.	.	TRBV19	TRBJ1-1	CASKQGQAVEAFF	TGTGCCTCCAAACAGGGTCAGGCTGTTGAAGCTTTCTTT
many	.	TRBV28	TRBJ2-7	CASSFQRVYEQYF	TGTGCCAGCAGTTTTCAGAGGGTATACGAGCAGTACTTC
.	TRBD1	TRBV2	TRBJ2-7	CASSGTGPPYEQYF	TGTGCCAGCAGCGGGACAGGGCCCCCCTACGAGCAGTACTTC
many	TRBD1	TRBV28	TRBJ1-6	CASSPRDRGSPLHF	TGTGCCAGCAGTCCCCGGGACAGAGGCTCACCCCTCCACTTT
.	.	TRBV5-6	TRBJ2-1	CASSFAGTGSYNEQFF	TGTGCCAGCAGCTTTGCCGGGACGGGATCCTACAATGAGCAGTTCTTC
many	.	TRBV7-8	TRBJ1-5	CASSLRAVSNQPQHF	TGTGCCAGCAGCTTAAGGGCGGTCAGCAATCAGCCCCAGCATTTT
few	.	TRBV6-1	TRBJ2-7	CASSEALGVSSYEQYF	TGTGCCAGCAGTGAAGCGCTGGGCGTTAGCTCCTACGAGCAGTACTTC
once	.	TRBV7-3	TRBJ2-1	CASSPQEGSSYNEQFF	TGTGCCAGCAGCCCCCAAGAGGGGAGCTCCTACAATGAGCAGTTCTTC
many	.	TRBV11-2	TRBJ2-7	CASNPWGSSYEQYF	TGTGCCAGCAACCCATGGGGGTCCTCCTACGAGCAGTACTTC
many	.	TRBV19	TRBJ2-1	CASSIGTFTYNEQFF	TGTGCCAGTAGTATCGGGACTTTCACCTACAATGAGCAGTTCTTC
.	.	TRBV20-1	TRBJ2-1	CSARLGDEQFF	TGCAGTGCTAGACTAGGGGATGAGCAGTTCTTC
few	.	TRBV7-2	TRBJ2-7	CASSLVDIGGPNEQYF	TGTGCCAGCAGCTTAGTAGACATTGGGGGTCCTAACGAGCAGTACTTC
.	.	TRBV18	TRBJ1-4	CASSPQVSGGWGEKLFF	TGTGCCAGCTCACCACAAGTCTCGGGGGGCTGGGGTGAAAAACTGTTTTTT
.	.	TRBV10-3	TRBJ2-7	CAIRDHRDRYEQYF	TGTGCCATCAGGGACCACCGGGACCGCTACGAGCAGTACTTC
few	.	TRBV29-1	TRBJ2-3	CSVGGPSTDTQYF	TGCAGCGTTGGGGGTCCTAGCACAGATACGCAGTATTTT
many	TRBD1	TRBV2	TRBJ2-2	CASSERWGQGDTGELFF	TGTGCCAGCAGTGAACGTTGGGGACAGGGGGACACCGGGGAGCTGTTTTTT
many	.	TRBV20-1	TRBJ1-5	CSARDPWGNQPQHF	TGCAGTGCAAGGGACCCATGGGGCAATCAGCCCCAGCATTTT
.	TRBD2	TRBV28	TRBJ2-1	CASSLLAGGPDEQFF	TGTGCCAGCAGTTTGCTAGCGGGAGGGCCCGATGAGCAGTTCTTC
.	.	TRBV5-1	TRBJ1-2	CASSSGTSNYGYTF	TGCGCCAGCAGCTCCGGGACCTCTAACTATGGCTACACCTTC
few	.	TRBV12-3/TRBV12-4	TRBJ2-5	CASSTAGNQETQYF	TGTGCCAGCAGTACCGCAGGGAACCAAGAGACCCAGTACTTC
many	.	TRBV28	TRBJ2-7	CASSPNGGDRPYEQYF	TGTGCCAGCAGTCCTAATGGGGGGGACAGACCCTACGAGCAGTACTTC
few	.	TRBV20-1	TRBJ2-1	CSARAGGVSEQFF	TGCAGTGCTAGGGCCGGCGGGGTTTCTGAGCAGTTCTTC
many	.	TRBV5-8	TRBJ1-1	CASSWALGMNTEAFF	TGTGCCAGCAGCTGGGCCCTGGGGATGAACACTGAAGCTTTCTTT
.	.	TRBV11-2	TRBJ2-7	CASSSEGIEQYF	TGTGCCAGCAGCAGCGAGGGGATCGAGCAGTACTTC
.	TRBD1	TRBV5-1	TRBJ1-1	CASSPSRGTDLNTEAFF	TGTGCCAGCAGCCCCTCCCGGGGGACAGACCTTAACACTGAAGCTTTCTTT
many	.	TRBV6-1	TRBJ1-2	CASSRTGGGYTF	TGTGCCAGCAGTCGGACGGGGGGTGGCTACACCTTC
many	.	TRBV28	TRBJ1-3	CASSSWASSGNTIYF	TGTGCCAGCAGTTCGTGGGCGAGCTCTGGAAACACCATATATTTT
many	TRBD1	TRBV4-3	TRBJ2-1	CASSDRQGLYNEQFF	TGCGCCAGCAGCGATCGACAGGGTCTCTACAATGAGCAGTTCTTC
many	.	TRBV5-1	TRBJ1-5	CASSLEGASGQPQHF	TGCGCCAGCAGCTTGGAAGGAGCGAGTGGACAGCCCCAGCATTTT
many	.	TRBV27	TRBJ2-7	CASRPDDGYSYEQYF	TGTGCCAGCAGACCCGACGACGGTTACAGCTACGAGCAGTACTTC
.	TRBD1	TRBV11-2	TRBJ2-5	CASSPRGQLSQETQYF	TGTGCCAGCAGCCCCCGGGGACAGCTATCCCAAGAGACCCAGTACTTC
many	.	TRBV5-5	TRBJ2-3	CASNRSPGTDTQYF	TGTGCCAGCAACCGGTCGCCCGGCACAGATACGCAGTATTTT
many	.	TRBV6-5	TRBJ2-1	CASSYSTGNREQFF	TGTGCCAGCAGTTACTCGACAGGAAACCGTGAGCAGTTCTTC
.	.	TRBV11-2	TRBJ1-4	CASSSSRMSTNEKLFF	TGTGCCAGCAGCTCGTCCAGGATGTCAACTAATGAAAAACTGTTTTTT
.	.	TRBV5-1	TRBJ2-5	CASSLVSGGTETQYF	TGCGCCAGCAGCTTGGTTAGCGGAGGGACGGAGACCCAGTACTTC
once	TRBD1	TRBV3-1	TRBJ2-1	CASSQDKGDRYYNEQFF	TGTGCCAGCAGCCAAGATAAAGGGGACAGGTATTACAATGAGCAGTTCTTC
.	.	TRBV28	TRBJ2-7	CASSFRLQSSYEQYF	TGTGCCAGCAGTTTTCGGTTGCAGTCCTCCTACGAGCAGTACTTC
many	.	TRBV2	TRBJ2-3	CASSDPRSAGTQYF	TGTGCCAGCAGTGACCCTAGGTCCGCTGGTACGCAGTATTTT
many	TRBD1	TRBV7-3	TRBJ1-1	CASSPQGGNTEAFF	TGTGCCAGCAGCCCCCAGGGGGGGAACACTGAAGCTTTCTTT
.	TRBD1	TRBV12-3/TRBV12-4	TRBJ2-1	CASNFGDRGYNEQFF	TGTGCCAGCAATTTTGGAGACAGGGGTTACAATGAGCAGTTCTTC
.	TRBD2	TRBV11-3	TRBJ2-1	CASTPGGWPIEQFF	TGTGCCAGCACCCCGGGAGGGTGGCCCATTGAGCAGTTCTTC
many	TRBD2	TRBV28	TRBJ2-2	CASNNPLAGRGTGELFF	TGTGCCAGCAATAACCCTCTAGCGGGTAGGGGCACCGGGGAGCTGTTTTTT
.	TRBD2	TRBV20-1	TRBJ2-3	CSAMGGGRTDTQYF	TGCAGTGCTATGGGCGGCGGGAGAACAGATACGCAGTATTTT
many	TRBD1	TRBV7-9	TRBJ2-1	CASSRDRGLDEQFF	TGTGCCAGCAGTAGGGACAGGGGGTTGGATGAGCAGTTCTTC
.	.	TRBV25-1	TRBJ2-1	CASPILRGRDNEQFF	TGTGCCAGCCCAATTCTGAGAGGGAGAGACAATGAGCAGTTCTTC
.	.	TRBV3-1	TRBJ1-3	CASSQGLVSGNTIYF	TGTGCCAGCAGCCAGGGACTCGTCTCTGGAAACACCATATATTTT
few	TRBD1	TRBV18	TRBJ1-4	CASSPSTGGGEKLFF	TGTGCCAGCTCCCCATCGACAGGGGGTGGTGAAAAACTGTTTTTT
few	.	TRBV27	TRBJ2-7	CASTAWGGDEQYF	TGTGCCAGCACCGCGTGGGGGGGCGACGAGCAGTACTTC
few	.	TRBV5-1	TRBJ2-5	CASSLNAGETQYF	TGCGCCAGCAGCTTGAATGCGGGAGAGACCCAGTACTTC
.	.	TRBV4-1	TRBJ2-1	CASSQAGRTGDEQFF	TGCGCCAGCAGCCAAGCGGGACGGACGGGAGATGAGCAGTTCTTC
many	.	TRBV6-2/TRBV6-3	TRBJ2-6	CASSPPGLWWILTF	TGTGCCAGCAGTCCCCCAGGACTGTGGTGGATCCTGACTTTC